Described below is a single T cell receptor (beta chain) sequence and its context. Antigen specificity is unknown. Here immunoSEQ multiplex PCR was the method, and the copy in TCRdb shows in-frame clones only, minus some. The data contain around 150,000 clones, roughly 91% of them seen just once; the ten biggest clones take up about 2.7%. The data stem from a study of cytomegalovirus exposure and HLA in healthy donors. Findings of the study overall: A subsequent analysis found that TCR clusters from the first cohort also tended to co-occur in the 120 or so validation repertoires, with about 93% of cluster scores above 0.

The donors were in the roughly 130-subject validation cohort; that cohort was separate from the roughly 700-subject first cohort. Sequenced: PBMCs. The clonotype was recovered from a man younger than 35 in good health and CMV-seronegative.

The CDR3 coding sequence is TGTGCCAGCCTCAGGGTTGGCAATCAGCCCCAGCATTTT. Encoded protein: CASLRVGNQPQHF. The rearrangement joins TRBV6-6 to TRBJ1-5, with a tentative D call TRBD1 (5 bases). Germline CDR1 is MNHNY and CDR2 is SVGAGI (reference sequence). With 8 bases removed from V and 2 bases from J, the gap between germline ends came to 10 bases. The CDR3 consists of 13 residues.